This entry is about one T cell receptor (beta chain). Antigen: not known. This sample was included in a study of post-analysis software for immune sequencing data. General observations from the study: Strong co-clustering by F measure linked samples that shared a preparation batch. Comparison of patients with controls showed 4 to 6 TRBV segments more frequent in patients, TRBV5-6, TRBV5-1 and TRBV20-1 among them.

CDR1 and CDR2 (germline): SGHRS, YFSETQ. V was clipped by 0 bases and J by 5 bases, with 11 bases between them. This CDR3 has 14 residues. Unique molecular identifiers featured in each of the TCR beta cDNA libraries. TCRdb called the PCR reads again in MiXCR, with one record for every CDR3 protein. The repertoire holds hundreds of thousands of distinct CDR3 sequences, with roughly half as singletons. This receptor was obtained from a girl aged 10 to 17 with multiple sclerosis. This rearrangement joins TRBV5-1 to TRBJ1-2; D is unclear. Material: blood. Here the CDR3 DNA reads TGCGCCAGCAGCTTGGCTGGGATTACGTATGGCTACACCTTC. Translation: CASSLAGITYGYTF.